Listed below are T cell receptor beta chains from one sample, sequenced in a study of shared clonotypes between healthy human individuals. TCRdb's copy holds only in-frame clones and misses some; the assay was immunoSEQ multiplex PCR. Of about 2,200,000 clones in the sample, roughly 91% were seen once. Source material: naive CD8+ T cells from PBMCs. The origin of the receptors is a man aged 18 to 30 in good health. Some clones in this sample may be carry-over from other donors' samples. CDR3s include the opening cysteine and the closing phenylalanine or tryptophan. The D gene is left open where the match is weak. Size is omitted from some rows. Given values are once, few, many or a class for expanded clones.

.,TRBV19,TRBJ2-2,.,TGTGCCAGTAGTATAGGCCCGGCGGACGGGGAGCTGTTTTTT,CASSIGPADGELFF
TRBD2,TRBV5-4,TRBJ2-1,.,TGTGCCAGCAGCCTCCGGACTAGCGGAAGAATGGATGAGCAGTTCTTC,CASSLRTSGRMDEQFF
.,TRBV30,TRBJ2-7,.,TGTGCCTGGATCGACAGTCCCTACGAGCAGTACTTC,CAWIDSPYEQYF
.,TRBV28,TRBJ2-1,.,TGTGCCAGCAGTTTATGGGCGGGATCAAGCTACAATGAGCAGTTCTTC,CASSLWAGSSYNEQFF
.,TRBV28,TRBJ1-5,.,TGTGCCAGCAGTTTAGGTCAGGGGTATCAGCCCCAGCATTTT,CASSLGQGYQPQHF
TRBD1,TRBV25-1,TRBJ1-1,once,TGTGCCAGCGCGACAGGGGCCATGAACACTGAAGCTTTCTTT,CASATGAMNTEAFF
TRBD2,TRBV27,TRBJ2-3,.,TGTGCCAGCAGTCTCGAGCGGGAGGGTAGCACAGATACGCAGTATTTT,CASSLEREGSTDTQYF
TRBD1,TRBV7-6,TRBJ1-2,.,TGTGCCAGCAGCCCGAGACAGGGGTTATCACGGGGCTACACCTTC,CASSPRQGLSRGYTF
.,TRBV6-5,TRBJ1-1,.,TGTGCCAGCAGCGAGGGGGGGGATGGCACTGAAGCTTTCTTT,CASSEGGDGTEAFF
.,TRBV7-8,TRBJ2-4,.,TGTGCCAGCAGCGCCTTACTGGGCCGGAACATTCAGTACTTC,CASSALLGRNIQYF
TRBD1,TRBV7-9,TRBJ2-7,.,TGTGCCAGCAGCTCCCGAGGACAGGCCTCCTACGAGCAGTACTTC,CASSSRGQASYEQYF
TRBD1,TRBV7-2,TRBJ2-7,.,TGTGCCAGCAGCACCCGAACAGGGGCCTACGAGCAGTACTTC,CASSTRTGAYEQYF
TRBD1,TRBV27,TRBJ1-5,once,TGTGCCAGCAGTCCGGGACAGGGGGCGATCCAGCCCCAGCATTTT,CASSPGQGAIQPQHF
TRBD1,TRBV27,TRBJ2-2,.,TGTGCCAGCAGCCCTACCCGGGACAGGGCCATCGGGGAGCTGTTTTTT,CASSPTRDRAIGELFF
.,TRBV9,TRBJ2-2,.,TGTGCCAGCAGCGTAGCGTACACCGGGGAGCTGTTTTTT,CASSVAYTGELFF
.,TRBV25-1,TRBJ2-3,.,TGTGCCAGCAGTCCCGGTGGGGGCACAGATACGCAGTATTTT,CASSPGGGTDTQYF
TRBD1,TRBV6-5,TRBJ2-6,.,TGTGCCAGCAGTTACGACAGGGAATCTGGGGCCAACGTCCTGACTTTC,CASSYDRESGANVLTF
.,TRBV27,TRBJ2-7,.,TGTGCCAGCAGTCCCATTGTGGGGAGGTCATCCTACGAGCAGTACTTC,CASSPIVGRSSYEQYF
.,TRBV2,TRBJ2-7,.,TGTGCCACCGACTCCTACCCGAATCCCTCCTACGAGCAGTACTTC,CATDSYPNPSYEQYF
.,TRBV7-2,TRBJ1-1,few,TGTGCCAGCAGAGCGGGGAACACTGAAGCTTTCTTT,CASRAGNTEAFF
.,TRBV27,TRBJ2-5,once,TGTGCCAGCCGCCCACGTACCCCACAGGTCGACCAAGAGACCCAGTACTTC,CASRPRTPQVDQETQYF
TRBD1,TRBV5-1,TRBJ1-3,.,TGCGCCAGCAGCTGGACAGGGGGCGGCGGAAACACCATATATTTT,CASSWTGGGGNTIYF
TRBD2,TRBV5-5,TRBJ2-7,.,TGTGCCAGCAGCTTGTGGGCTAGCGGTCTCTCCTACGAGCAGTACTTC,CASSLWASGLSYEQYF
TRBD1,TRBV5-6,TRBJ1-2,.,TGTGCCAGCAGCTTGGGACAGGGGGTTTATGGCTACACCTTC,CASSLGQGVYGYTF
TRBD1,TRBV30,TRBJ2-7,.,TGTGCCTGGGGACCGGGACAGGGGCGATACGAGCAGTACTTC,CAWGPGQGRYEQYF
.,TRBV4-1,TRBJ2-5,.,TGCGCCAGCAGCCAAGGACTAGGAGAGACCCAGTACTTC,CASSQGLGETQYF
.,TRBV6-4,TRBJ2-6,once,TGTGCCAGCAGCCCGTTGGGGGGGGCCAACGTCCTGACTTTC,CASSPLGGANVLTF
TRBD2,TRBV5-1,TRBJ2-7,.,TGCGCCAGCAGCATGACTAGCGTCTATTCCTACGAGCAGTACTTC,CASSMTSVYSYEQYF
.,TRBV25-1,TRBJ2-1,.,TGTGCCAGCCGAGCGGAGAGCTCCTACAATGAGCAGTTCTTC,CASRAESSYNEQFF
.,TRBV7-9,TRBJ1-5,.,TGTGCCAGCAGCTTAGGCCCGAATCAGCCCCAGCATTTT,CASSLGPNQPQHF
.,TRBV28,TRBJ1-5,.,TGTGCCAGCAGTTTAGGTCTAGCAGGGAACCAGCCCCAGCATTTT,CASSLGLAGNQPQHF
.,TRBV5-6,TRBJ2-7,.,TGTGCCAGCAGCTGGGGGGCCGCCTACGAGCAGTACTTC,CASSWGAAYEQYF
TRBD1,TRBV29-1,TRBJ1-5,few,TGCAGCGTTGAAGTGCCCGGGGGACAGGGAATTCCTCAGCCCCAGCATTTT,CSVEVPGGQGIPQPQHF
.,TRBV9,TRBJ2-2,once,TGTGCCAGCAGCGCCGGGACACCAACGAACACCGGGGAGCTGTTTTTT,CASSAGTPTNTGELFF
TRBD1,TRBV6-5,TRBJ1-1,.,TGTGCCAGCAGTACCCGGGACAGTCCGAACACTGAAGCTTTCTTT,CASSTRDSPNTEAFF
.,TRBV7-2,TRBJ2-1,.,TGTGCCAGCAGCTTAGGATTAGGCTCCTACAATGAGCAGTTCTTC,CASSLGLGSYNEQFF
.,TRBV29-1,TRBJ1-2,.,TGCAGCGTTGAATTCTATGCAGCGCCTAACTATGGCTACACCTTC,CSVEFYAAPNYGYTF
.,TRBV19,TRBJ1-1,.,TGTGCCAGTAGTATTATTGACGTGAACACTGAAGCTTTCTTT,CASSIIDVNTEAFF
.,TRBV30,TRBJ1-1,few,TGTGCCTGGAGTGTCGGGGCCTTGAACACTGAAGCTTTCTTT,CAWSVGALNTEAFF
.,TRBV27,TRBJ2-1,.,TGTGCCAGCAGCCCCGTGGGGCTAGCGTCCTACAATGAGCAGTTCTTC,CASSPVGLASYNEQFF
TRBD1,TRBV30,TRBJ1-5,.,TGTGCCTGGAGTTACGGAGGACAGGGCGGGGGGCAGCCCCAGCATTTT,CAWSYGGQGGGQPQHF
.,TRBV7-9,TRBJ2-7,.,TGTGCCAGCAGCTTAGTTGAGTCCTACGAGCAGTACTTC,CASSLVESYEQYF
.,TRBV7-8,TRBJ2-7,.,TGTGCCAGCAGACTGGGCGTGGGTTCCTACGAGCAGTACTTC,CASRLGVGSYEQYF
TRBD1,TRBV19,TRBJ2-2,once,TGTGCCAGTAGTCCTGGGACAGGCTACACCGGGGAGCTGTTTTTT,CASSPGTGYTGELFF
.,TRBV9,TRBJ1-1,few,TGTGCCAGCAGCGTATGGCAGGCCGGTGAAGCTTTCTTT,CASSVWQAGEAFF
TRBD1,TRBV27,TRBJ1-4,.,TGTGCCAGCAGTTTAATCCGTGTCAGGGGGCCCGAAAAACTGTTTTTT,CASSLIRVRGPEKLFF
.,TRBV5-6,TRBJ1-2,.,TGTGCCAGCACTCCCCAGGGCGTCGGGGGCTACACCTTC,CASTPQGVGGYTF
.,TRBV11-1,TRBJ1-1,.,TGTGCCAGCAGACCTAGGGGTGGGACTGAAGCTTTCTTT,CASRPRGGTEAFF
.,TRBV27,TRBJ2-7,.,TGTGCCAGCAGTTTATCAGCTACTGGGTGGCGCGAGCAGTACTTC,CASSLSATGWREQYF
TRBD1,TRBV14,TRBJ2-7,.,TGTGCCAGCAGCCACTTACCGGGACAGGGTTTGTACGAGCAGTACTTC,CASSHLPGQGLYEQYF
TRBD1,TRBV19,TRBJ1-1,.,TGTGCCAGTAATTGGGGACAGGCCAACACTGAAGCTTTCTTT,CASNWGQANTEAFF
TRBD1,TRBV5-4,TRBJ2-5,.,TGTGCCAGCAGCTTAGACAGGGGAAGTCCAGAGACCCAGTACTTC,CASSLDRGSPETQYF
.,TRBV7-9,TRBJ2-7,.,TGTGCCAGCAGCTTAGAGGGTGGGGCTGCCTACGAGCAGTACTTC,CASSLEGGAAYEQYF
.,TRBV13,TRBJ2-1,.,TGTGCCAGCAGCCCACCCCACCAGAGGAATGAGCAGTTCTTC,CASSPPHQRNEQFF
TRBD2,TRBV5-1,TRBJ2-1,.,TGCGCCAGCAGCCGGGACCCTCCCCTAGCGGGAGGACCCCCCAGCAGATACAATGAGCAGTTCTTC,CASSRDPPLAGGPPSRYNEQFF
.,TRBV27,TRBJ1-1,.,TGTGCCAGCAGTTTATTCGCAAAGAACACTGAAGCTTTCTTT,CASSLFAKNTEAFF
.,TRBV4-1,TRBJ2-3,.,TGCGCCAGCAGCCAAACTAGGACAGATACGCAGTATTTT,CASSQTRTDTQYF
.,TRBV6-5,TRBJ1-2,.,TGTGCCAGCAGTTACGGGGGTTTTAATGGCTACACCTTC,CASSYGGFNGYTF
.,TRBV28,TRBJ2-3,.,TGTGCCAGCAGTTTCGGCAGGGCCACAGATACGCAGTATTTT,CASSFGRATDTQYF